Reported below is one T cell receptor beta chain. What this receptor recognizes is not known. No base quality values were provided; no much bigger clone lies one nucleotide off. This entry belongs to a study of cytomegalovirus exposure and HLA in healthy donors (dated 2017 in TCRdb). Background on the whole study: An earlier analysis of approximately 550 of the donors reported 276 Gb of sequence data and 117 million unique TCR beta sequences from 150 million to 200 million T cells. An early release covering over 500 HLA-typed donors comprised approximately 290 gigabases of sequencing data and some 79 million unique TCR sequences. The genetic ancestry cluster associated with self-reported Caucasian donors included about four fifths of the 350 to 500 genotyped donors. The study aimed to test whether cataloging public T cell receptors could reveal signatures of past pathogen exposure. Using immunosequencing, the study profiled T cell repertoires from around 680 subjects and related those repertoires to cytomegalovirus serostatus. Besides the first cohort of around 700 subjects, a separate validation cohort made up of roughly 130 different subjects was used. High-throughput TCR immunosequencing, statistical association of individual TCRs with disease status, and machine learning were combined to predict cytomegalovirus infection status. A later analysis re-examined previously published TCR beta repertoires from more than 650 donors and added high-resolution HLA genotyping to investigate patterns of TCR occurrence. Rather than using new phenotypic data, the later analysis identified candidate immune exposures from TCR beta sequences and from how often those sequences occurred across donors. An earlier analysis of approximately 580 of the donors used high-throughput TCR beta sequencing to judge whether each TCR beta V gene segment behaved as functional or pseudogenic. Alongside the repertoire data, information on donor age, sex, ethnicity and CMV serostatus was compiled. A later genetic analysis took genome-wide SNP genotypes for about 65% of the 666 donors and used that subset as a discovery cohort. All discovery cohort repertoires had been generated on a single sequencing platform. Class I and class II HLA loci were covered by the typing at four-digit resolution. The number of donors typed differed by locus, with 629-630 for A, B, C, DRB1 and DQB1, around 560 for DQA1, nearly 610 for DPA1, and some 440 for DPB1. Because of strong linkage in the cohort, five DR-DQ haplotypes were treated as single units for association and clustering. Among about 370 genotyped donors of the cohort, an average of roughly 230,000 unique TCR beta nucleotide sequences was sequenced per donor, of which roughly 18% were non-productive. The paper's findings and limits, for the study overall: The study listed 164 TCR beta chains as associated with cytomegalovirus. HLA typing was unavailable for some donors at each locus, so association tests used only the typed subset. Some IMGT-functional V segments, including TRBV6-2 and TRBV6-3, could not be distinguished by the 87-base-pair reads and were therefore excluded. A later genetic analysis reported fewer N-insertions in productive TCRs among donors in an Asian-associated ancestry cluster than the approximately 700-donor mean. In a later analysis, the rate of TCR association differed among HLA loci, with DRB1 alleles having the most associated TCRs and HLA-C alleles having the fewest. In an earlier analysis of 587 of the donors, most TCR beta V segments appeared in productive rearrangements about 87% or about 30% of the time, broadly matching IMGT annotations. A few of the identified cytomegalovirus-associated TCR beta chains were confirmed in vitro to be specific for cytomegalovirus antigens. When HLA alleles, especially DR and DQ, strongly co-occurred, TCR associations were difficult to assign to individual alleles. Linkage disequilibrium might explain the correlated functional status among segregating V segments, but an unknown experimental factor could not be excluded. V-gene and J-gene trimming of TCR beta chains was associated with a missense DCLRE1C variant in a later genetic analysis, and the association was replicated in an independent cohort. A later analysis associated about 17,000 TCR beta sequences with specific HLA alleles at a false discovery rate of 0.05. The earlier analysis of 587 of the donors excluded some 16 rarely observed V segments, including chromosome 9 orphons, because counts were too low. A group of highly shared sequence variants was considered likely to be a technical artifact of the sequencing pipeline. Only TCR beta chains were sequenced in this cohort, and the absence of alpha or paired-chain data limited detectable features. Most CMV-associated TCR beta chains appeared to be HLA-restricted in a later analysis, and the HLA associations seemed to be driven largely by CMV exposure. The only immune exposure information available for the cohort was CMV serostatus. The authors suggested that the approach could potentially be generalized to other disease states and immunological phenotypes. In both the original and validation cohorts, the classifier was reported to diagnose cytomegalovirus status with high specificity and sensitivity. A further reported finding was that TCR beta sequences accurately predicted the HLA-A and HLA-B alleles for most subjects in the first cohort. Compared with equally common non-associated chains, HLA-associated TCR beta chains in a later analysis were more clonally expanded and had lower generation probabilities. Most TCR sequences were observed very rarely across donors, whereas some public TCRs were present in many individuals. According to a later analysis, parvovirus B19, influenza, CMV and Epstein-Barr virus appeared linked to several top co-occurrence clusters. Roughly uniform sequencing depth across donors was assumed in presence/absence analyses, although this assumption may not hold.

The CDR3 runs 16 residues from the cysteine to the phenylalanine. CDR3 DNA is the only sequence kept; it has 48 bases, read in frame from the first base. CDR1 is given as SGHDT and CDR2 as YYEEEE, both from the germline V gene. The germline V end is reduced by 4 bases and the J end by 5 bases; junction bases left unmatched: 9. Receptors were amplified or captured by the immunoSEQ multiplex PCR assay. For the multiplex PCR, a mixture combining 60 forward primers for TCR Vbeta segments and 13 reverse primers for TCR Jbeta segments was used. Amplification of the CDR3 region of rearranged TCR beta genes was performed with a multiplex PCR assay on genomic DNA. The amplified TCR beta libraries were sequenced on the Illumina HiSeq System as 87-base-pair reads. On the authors' methods: Across the 600 to 700 repertoires, a later analysis counted approximately 83 million unique TCR beta chains, about 10 million of which were shared by at least two donors. A nearest-neighbor algorithm error-corrected the raw reads and collapsed the reads into unique sequences, merging closely related sequences to remove PCR and sequencing errors. CDR3 sequences were aligned to IMGT reference sequences to assign V, D and J gene segments. For a sequence to be retained, a match of at least six nucleotides was required to both a V gene segment and a J gene segment. A rearrangement was called productive if the CDR3 had no stop codons and remained in frame with V and J, and every other rearrangement was called non-productive. Following IMGT convention, CDR3 was defined as the stretch from the second conserved V-encoded cysteine up to the conserved J-encoded phenylalanine. The earlier analysis of roughly 590 of the donors excluded any sequence lacking an unambiguous match to a single V gene segment. In an earlier analysis of several hundred of the donors, V segments were called functional above 56.7% productive rearrangements and were called segregating when the between-donor standard deviation exceeded 5%. A statistical classification framework was built for diagnosing cytomegalovirus status from the catalog of TCR beta chain sequences. In a later analysis, TCR nucleotide sequences were compared against IMGT/GENE-DB human TR gene sequences so that V and J genes could be assigned. In a later analysis, CDR3 sequences and most-parsimonious VDJ recombination scenarios were assigned using the TCRdist pipeline. In a later analysis, every TCR beta chain was defined by the combination of its CDR3 amino acid sequence and its V-gene family, and reads without a unique V-gene family were dropped. In a later analysis, around 650 highly shared, low-generation-probability nucleotide sequences were removed to address suspected cross-contamination and a sequencing artifact. For each public chain, a later analysis derived a clonal expansion index from normalized ranks of inferred template counts within each repertoire. In a later analysis, generation probabilities were computed with a VDJ recombination model fitted to out-of-frame rearrangements, and the resulting probabilities were checked against IGoR. A later analysis scored TCR-TCR, TCR-HLA and TCR-CMV co-occurrence with hypergeometric tests, applying a repertoire-size bias correction to TCR pairs. False discovery rates were estimated in a later analysis by permuting HLA or CMV assignments 20 times. In a later analysis, co-occurring TCRs were grouped using DBSCAN, and TCRdist sequence similarity was added for clustering within HLA-allele-positive subsets. Co-occurrence clustering excluded repertoires with fewer than 30,000 or more than 120,000 public chains, plus five with anomalous nucleotide sharing. Drawn from immuneACCESS, this table holds only the in-frame rearrangements with V and J called that TCRdb kept. Clones are partly lost; checked studies trace under half to an unresolved V gene and leave the rest unexplained. V, J and clone size are taken as reported in that table, and D and trimming were inferred from the DNA itself. Within this sample are about 60,000 clones, with around two thirds of them counted one time only. The leading ten clones occupy roughly a fifth of the sample.

The cohort comprised hundreds of healthy bone marrow donors. At the time of sampling, every cohort member was nominally healthy, though immune exposures that went unrecorded were likely present. The donor tested CMV seropositive and was one of the 289 seropositive cohort members. Each donor provided a peripheral blood sample, and peripheral blood mononuclear cells were used for TCR beta sequencing. The Qiagen DNeasy Blood Extraction Kit was used to extract genomic DNA from the blood cell samples. The TCR comes from a woman aged 60-75 years in good health and CMV-seropositive. The sequencing sample was made of PBMCs. This sequence uses TRBV5-6 and TRBJ2-2; 9 bases in the middle match TRBD1. The DNA is as follows: TGTGCCAGCAGCCGTATTACAGGGGGCCATACCGGGGAGCTGTTTTTT. The encoded protein is CASSRITGGHTGELFF. The full variable domain, completed from the reference TRBV5-6 and TRBJ2-2 proteins outside the CDR3, reads DAGVTQSPTHLIKTRGQQVTLRCSPKSGHDTVSWYQQALGQGPQFIFQYYEEEERQRGNFPDRFSGHQFPNYSSELNVNALLLGDSALYLCASSRITGGHTGELFFGEGSRLTVL.